The 18 T cell receptor beta chains reported below all come from one sample, sequenced in a study of T cell clonality in common variable immunodeficiency. The repertoire was sequenced with immunoSEQ multiplex PCR; TCRdb's copy has only in-frame clones and lacks some. Listed for the sample are approximately 75,000 clones, none seen a single time. Sequencing was done on a sample of peripheral blood mononuclear cells. The receptors originated from a person aged 18 to 75 in good health.

At least ten counts were recorded for this clone. The sequenced fragment ends 3 residues before the CDR3 boundary, so the rest is inferred from the germline J gene. This sequence joins TRBV6-2 or TRBV6-3 and TRBJ2-5; TRBD2 matches at 8 bases. Germline CDR1 is MNHEY and CDR2 is SVGEGT. V shed 6 bases, J shed 4 bases, and the junction held 13 bases outside the gene matches. The CDR3 spans 16 residues. CDR3: CASSNPSGREGETQYF. CDR3 bases read: TGTGCCAGCAGCAACCCTAGCGGGCGAGAGGGAGAGACC.

Regarding this clone: Read data end 3 residues before the CDR3 end; the end is taken from the germline J gene. The chain uses TRBV11-3 and TRBJ2-7; D possibly corresponds to TRBD2 (7 bases). The CDR3 has 13 amino acids. V lost 6 bases to trimming and J lost 6 bases, with 15 bases between them. CDR1 and CDR2 from the germline V gene are SGHNT and YENEEA. The CDR3 protein is CASSRGGGLEQYF. CDR3 bases read: TGTGCCAGCAGTCGCGGGGGCGGTCTCGAG.

This clone was picked up many times. CDR3 loop: CASSRNRCLGGVPDTQYF. CDR3 bases read: TGTGCCAGCAGCCGAAATCGGTGTCTGGGGGGAGTTCCAGATACG. This chain joins TRBV3-1 (or the pseudogene TRBV3-2) and TRBJ2-3, with D perhaps TRBD2 (6 bases). The sequence runs out 3 residues before the end of the CDR3; the remainder is reconstructed from the germline J gene. CDR1 and CDR2 from the germline V gene are LGHDT and YNNKEL (reference sequence). V dropped 4 bases and J dropped 4 bases, with 24 bases sitting between them. This CDR3 spans 18 amino acids.

This clone was found many times. The CDR3 is cut off 3 residues early in the read; its end comes from the germline J gene. The rearrangement uses TRBV30 and TRBJ2-3; D is undetermined. The CDR3 has 14 amino acids. Germline CDR1 is GTSNPN and CDR2 is SVGIG (reference sequence). V was clipped by 0 bases and J by 2 bases, with 9 bases between them. The part of the CDR3 DNA that was read is TGTGCCTGGAGTGTCCTAACGTACACAGATACG. Translated: CAWSVLTYTDT. The CDR3 reads in full as CAWSVLTYTDTQYF.

This clone was counted ten times or more. The read terminates 3 residues before the CDR3 end, so the remaining end is supplied by the germline J gene. This chain uses TRBV19 with TRBJ1-6; 8 nucleotides align to TRBD1. Per germline, CDR1 LNHDA and CDR2 SQIVND (reference sequence). With V trimmed by 7 bases and J by 9 bases, 14 bases remained unmatched. The CDR3 length is 16 residues. CDR3 amino acids: CASTLLAGQGGSPLHF. The CDR3 bases that were read are TGTGCCAGTACCCTCCTAGCCGGACAGGGCGGTTCACCC.

This clone was observed many times. The read stops 3 residues short of the end of the CDR3; the missing end is completed from the germline J gene. This chain links TRBV2 with TRBJ1-5; 7 bases line up with TRBD1. The length of the CDR3 is 16 residues. Germline V gene data show CDR1 as SNHLY and CDR2 as FYNNEI. The trim removed 0 bases at V and 3 bases at J, leaving 5 bases unmatched. The CDR3 loop is CASSEARDRPNQPQHF. The CDR3 bases that were read are TGTGCCAGCAGTGAAGCAAGGGACAGACCCAATCAGCCC.

This clone was counted at least ten times. A junction boundary mismatches the germline segment, possibly from a read error. The CDR3 loop reads CASSQRRTTGYGYTF. CDR3 DNA, as far as it was read: TGCGCCAGCAGCCAAAGGCGGACAACCGGCTATGGC. The chain combines TRBV4-2 with TRBJ1-2, with D possibly TRBD1 on 5 matching bases. The CDR3 end is not reached by the read, which stops 3 residues before it; the germline J gene fills it in. Per the germline V gene, CDR1 is LGHNA and CDR2 is YNFKEQ. The CDR3 consists of 15 residues.

This clone was picked up many times. The sequenced fragment ends 3 residues before the CDR3 boundary, so the rest is inferred from the germline J gene. This chain joins TRBV18 and TRBJ2-4, with D unresolved. The V end lost 4 bases, the J end lost 3 bases, and 16 bases lay between the germline ends. There are 16 residues in the CDR3. Germline V gives CDR1 KGHSH, CDR2 LQKENI. Incomplete CDR3 DNA: TGTGCCAGCTCACGTCGGCCGGGTGATTTCAAAAACATT. The encoded protein is CASSRRPGDFKNI. The whole CDR3 is CASSRRPGDFKNIQYF.

This clone has ten or more counts. With the read ending 3 residues before the CDR3 end, the germline J gene is used to fill in that end. V is TRBV20-1 and J is TRBJ2-1; TRBD2 agrees at 8 bases. Germline assignment: CDR1 DFQATT and CDR2 SNEGSKA (reference sequence). The trim removed 2 bases at V and 6 bases at J, leaving 6 bases unmatched. This CDR3 comprises 14 residues. The DNA read from the CDR3 is TGCAGTGCTAGAAAGGGTACTAGCGGCAATGAG. Its protein is CSARKGTSGNE. The entire CDR3 is CSARKGTSGNEQFF.

This clone has a count of ten or more. Read coverage stops 3 residues before the CDR3 terminus; the germline J gene supplies the remainder. The chain has TRBV2 and TRBJ1-2, with TRBD1 matching over 7 bases. The CDR3 is 13 residues long. J was trimmed by 4 bases and V by 5 bases; bases with no gene match: 4. The germline V gene encodes CDR1 SNHLY and CDR2 FYNNEI. CDR3: CASSSDRLYGYTF. The CDR3 bases that were read are TGTGCCAGCAGTTCGGACAGGCTCTATGGC.

This clone has a count of ten or more. This CDR3 is CASSVPETADTQYF. The DNA read from the CDR3 is TGTGCCAGTAGTGTCCCGGAGACAGCAGATACG. The chain is built from TRBV19 and TRBJ2-3, with D perhaps TRBD1 (5 bases). The CDR3 extends 3 residues past the end of the read, so its final part is completed from the germline J gene. The CDR3 is made up of 14 amino acids. Trimming took off 5 bases at V and 4 bases at J, with 13 bases between the two ends. Per the germline V gene, CDR1 is LNHDA and CDR2 is SQIVND (reference sequence).

There are many counts of this clone. Sequencing ends 3 residues short of the CDR3 end; the germline J gene provides the rest. The V gene is TRBV20-1, the J gene TRBJ2-3; 7 nucleotides line up with TRBD2. CDR1 is DFQATT and CDR2 is SNEGSKA in the germline V gene (reference sequence). V gave up 5 bases and J gave up 0 bases; unmatched junction bases: 5. This CDR3 comprises 14 residues. The CDR3 protein is CSASSGVSTDTQYF. CDR3 DNA, as far as it was read: TGCAGTGCTTCCAGCGGGGTCAGCACAGATACG.

This clone was seen repeatedly, ten times or more. Partial CDR3 DNA: TGTGCCAGCAGCCCGCAGGGCGCGTACGAG. It yields the protein CASSPQGAYE. The CDR3 reads in full as CASSPQGAYEQYF. The chain has TRBV14 and TRBJ2-7, with TRBD1 as a possible D gene (5 bases). With the read ending 3 residues before the CDR3 end, the germline J gene is used to fill in that end. The CDR3 spans 13 residues. V was clipped by 4 bases and J by 4 bases, with 11 bases between them. Germline CDR1 and CDR2: SGHDN and FVKESK.

This clone ranks as medium-sized. The read ends 3 residues early relative to the CDR3; the germline J gene fills the gap. J is TRBJ2-3 and V is TRBV6-4; no firm D call. There are 13 residues in the CDR3. Germline V gives CDR1 MRHNA, CDR2 SNTAGT. Trimming stripped 5 bases from V and 2 bases from J, with 8 bases between. Here the CDR3 reads CASSPGTTDTQYF. CDR3 DNA (partial): TGTGCCAGCAGTCCCGGTACCACAGATACG.

In regard to this clone: The observed sequence ends 3 residues before the CDR3 terminus, with the missing tail filled in from the germline J gene. The chain is built from TRBV20-1 and TRBJ2-1; a possible D gene is TRBD2 (5 bases). With 1 base removed from V and 4 bases from J, the gap between germline ends came to 11 bases. From germline, CDR1 is DFQATT and CDR2 SNEGSKA (reference sequence). The CDR3 contains 14 residues. The CDR3 region is CSARGSSGYNEQFF. CDR3 DNA, as far as it was read: TGCAGTGCTAGAGGATCCAGCGGATACAATGAG.

This clone was recorded many times. At one of its ends the junction is not consistent with the germline gene, which may arise from a read error. Read coverage stops 3 residues before the CDR3 terminus; the germline J gene supplies the remainder. The rearrangement joins TRBV4-2 to TRBJ2-4, with D possibly matching TRBD2 (5 bases). There are 15 residues in the CDR3. Germline V lookup: CDR1 LGHNA, CDR2 YNFKEQ. CDR3 DNA (partial): TGCGCCAGCAGCCAAAATCGAGGGGCCAAAAACATT. Protein product: CASSQNRGAKNI. The complete CDR3 sequence is CASSQNRGAKNIQYF.

At least ten counts were recorded for this clone. Read sequence stops 3 residues before the CDR3 end, and the germline J gene provides the missing end. The rearrangement uses TRBV20-1 and TRBJ1-5; 10 bases are a match to TRBD1. The trim removed 0 bases at V and 0 bases at J, leaving 8 bases unmatched. CDR1 DFQATT and CDR2 SNEGSKA come from the germline V gene (reference sequence). The length of the CDR3 is 18 residues. The sequenced CDR3 bases are TGCAGTGCTAGAGATAGGGACAGGGGCCTATATAGCAATCAGCCC. This codes for CSARDRDRGLYSNQP. The entire CDR3 protein reads CSARDRDRGLYSNQPQHF.

Ten or more counts support this clone. The read falls 3 residues short of the CDR3 end, and the missing part is taken from the germline J gene. The rearrangement uses TRBV9 and TRBJ2-7; 11 bases are a match to TRBD1. CDR1 is SGDLS and CDR2 is YYNGEE in the germline V gene. V was pared by 7 bases and J by 5 bases, with 5 bases of the junction left unmatched. CDR3 length: 13 residues. The sequenced part of the CDR3 DNA is TGTGCCAGCGGGGGACAGGGGGACAACGAG. Encoded protein: CASGGQGDNE. The complete CDR3 sequence is CASGGQGDNEQYF.